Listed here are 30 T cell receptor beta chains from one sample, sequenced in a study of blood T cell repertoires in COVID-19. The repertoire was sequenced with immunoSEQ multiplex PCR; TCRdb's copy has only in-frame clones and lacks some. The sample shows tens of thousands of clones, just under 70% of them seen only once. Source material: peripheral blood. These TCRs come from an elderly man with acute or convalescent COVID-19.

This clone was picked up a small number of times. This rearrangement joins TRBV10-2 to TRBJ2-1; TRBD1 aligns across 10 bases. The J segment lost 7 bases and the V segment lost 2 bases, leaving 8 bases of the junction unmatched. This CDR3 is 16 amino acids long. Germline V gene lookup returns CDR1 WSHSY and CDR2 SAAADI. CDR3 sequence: CASSEVAGTGENEQFF. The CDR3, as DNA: TGCGCCAGCAGTGAGGTCGCTGGGACAGGGGAGAATGAGCAGTTCTTC.

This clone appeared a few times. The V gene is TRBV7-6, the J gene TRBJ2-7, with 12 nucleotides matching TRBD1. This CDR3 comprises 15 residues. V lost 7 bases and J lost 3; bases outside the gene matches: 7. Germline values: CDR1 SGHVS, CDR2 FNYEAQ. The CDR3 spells CASKGGTGGYYEQYF. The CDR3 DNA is TGTGCCAGCAAAGGGGGGACAGGGGGCTACTACGAGCAGTACTTC.

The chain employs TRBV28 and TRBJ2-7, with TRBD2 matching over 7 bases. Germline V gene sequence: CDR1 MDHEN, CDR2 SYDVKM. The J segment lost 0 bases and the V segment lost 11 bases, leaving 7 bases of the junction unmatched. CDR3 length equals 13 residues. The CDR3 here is CAGGGSHSYEQYF. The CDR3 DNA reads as TGTGCCGGGGGGGGTTCGCACTCCTACGAGCAGTACTTC.

Here the CDR3 DNA reads TGTGCCTGGAATCGACAGGTCCAAGAGACCCAGTACTTC. Translation gives CAWNRQVQETQYF. V is TRBV30 and J is TRBJ2-5; possible D gene TRBD1, 6 bases. The V gene's germline CDR1 is GTSNPN and CDR2 SVGIG (reference sequence). Trimming removed 4 bases at V and 1 base at J, with 10 bases between. The CDR3 contains 13 residues.

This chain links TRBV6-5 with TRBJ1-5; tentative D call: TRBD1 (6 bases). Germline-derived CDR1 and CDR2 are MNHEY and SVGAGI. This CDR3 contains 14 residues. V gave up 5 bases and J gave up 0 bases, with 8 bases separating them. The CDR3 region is CASSRDNSNQPQHF. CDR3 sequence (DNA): TGTGCCAGCAGTAGGGACAATAGCAATCAGCCCCAGCATTTT.

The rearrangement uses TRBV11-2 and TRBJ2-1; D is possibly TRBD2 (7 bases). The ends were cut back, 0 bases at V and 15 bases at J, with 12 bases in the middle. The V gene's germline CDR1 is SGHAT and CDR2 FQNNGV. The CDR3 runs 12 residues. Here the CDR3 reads CASSLEGGRVFF. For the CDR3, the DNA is TGTGCCAGCAGCTTAGAGGGGGGGCGCGTGTTCTTC.

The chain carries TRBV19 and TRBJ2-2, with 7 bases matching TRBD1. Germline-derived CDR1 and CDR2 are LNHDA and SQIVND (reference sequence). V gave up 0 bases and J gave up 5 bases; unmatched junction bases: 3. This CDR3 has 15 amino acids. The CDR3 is CASSIEATGTGELFF. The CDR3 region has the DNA TGTGCCAGTAGTATAGAGGCGACAGGGACCGGGGAGCTGTTTTTT.

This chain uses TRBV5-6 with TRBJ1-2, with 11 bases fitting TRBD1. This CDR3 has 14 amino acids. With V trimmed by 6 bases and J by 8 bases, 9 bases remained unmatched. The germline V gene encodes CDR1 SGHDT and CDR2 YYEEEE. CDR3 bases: TGTGCCAGCAACTTTAAACGGACAGGGGGCGGCTACACCTTC. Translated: CASNFKRTGGGYTF.

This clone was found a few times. In DNA, the CDR3 is TGTGCCAGCAGTTATTTGGGGCGGAACACTGAAGCTTTCTTT. It encodes CASSYLGRNTEAFF. The V gene is TRBV6-2 or TRBV6-3, the J gene TRBJ1-1; tentative D call: TRBD1 (5 bases). CDR3 length equals 14 residues. V was shortened by 3 bases and J by 1 base, with 9 bases between the two germline ends. Germline CDR1 is MNHEY and CDR2 is SVGEGT.

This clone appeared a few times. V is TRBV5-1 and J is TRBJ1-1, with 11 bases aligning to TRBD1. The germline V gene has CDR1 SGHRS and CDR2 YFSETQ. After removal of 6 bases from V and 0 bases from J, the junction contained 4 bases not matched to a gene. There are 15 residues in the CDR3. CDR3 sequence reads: CASNPGQGVNTEAFF. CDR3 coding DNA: TGCGCCAGCAACCCGGGACAGGGGGTGAACACTGAAGCTTTCTTT.

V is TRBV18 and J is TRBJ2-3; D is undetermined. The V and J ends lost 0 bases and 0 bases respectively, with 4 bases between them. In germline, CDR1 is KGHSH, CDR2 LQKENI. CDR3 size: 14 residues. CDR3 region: CASSPPVSTDTQYF. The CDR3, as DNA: TGTGCCAGCTCACCACCCGTCAGCACAGATACGCAGTATTTT. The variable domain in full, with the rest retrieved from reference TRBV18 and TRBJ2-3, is NAGVMQNPRHLVRRRGQEARLRCSPMKGHSHVYWYRQLPEEGLKFMVYLQKENIIDESGMPKERFSAEFPKEGPSILRIQQVVRGDSAAYFCASSPPVSTDTQYFGPGTRLTVL.

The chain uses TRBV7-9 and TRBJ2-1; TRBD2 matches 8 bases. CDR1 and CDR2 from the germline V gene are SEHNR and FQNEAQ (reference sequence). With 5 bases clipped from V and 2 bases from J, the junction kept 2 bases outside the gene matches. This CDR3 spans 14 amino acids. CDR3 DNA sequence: TGTGCCAGCAGCCCGGGAGGGCCCTACAATGAGCAGTTCTTC. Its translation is CASSPGGPYNEQFF.

This chain's CDR3 is CASSQDRAGRSHSPLHF. The CDR3 DNA follows: TGCGCCAGCAGCCAAGATCGGGCGGGGCGGTCGCATTCACCCCTCCACTTT. J is TRBJ1-6 and V is TRBV4-3, with D tentatively TRBD1 (5 bases). V dropped 0 bases and J dropped 8 bases, with 17 bases sitting between them. The CDR3 is made up of 17 amino acids. CDR1 is LGHNA, CDR2 YSLEER, per germline.

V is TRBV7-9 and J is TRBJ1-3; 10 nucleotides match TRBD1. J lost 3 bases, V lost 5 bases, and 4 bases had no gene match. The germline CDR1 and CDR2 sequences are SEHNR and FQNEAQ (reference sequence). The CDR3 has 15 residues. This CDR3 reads CASSRQGAFGNTIYF. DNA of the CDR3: TGTGCCAGCAGCCGACAGGGGGCCTTTGGAAACACCATATATTTT.

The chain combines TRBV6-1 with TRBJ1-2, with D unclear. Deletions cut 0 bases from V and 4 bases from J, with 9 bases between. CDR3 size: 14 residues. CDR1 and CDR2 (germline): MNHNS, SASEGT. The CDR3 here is CASSEARGSYGYTF. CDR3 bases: TGTGCCAGCAGTGAAGCGCGGGGAAGCTATGGCTACACCTTC.

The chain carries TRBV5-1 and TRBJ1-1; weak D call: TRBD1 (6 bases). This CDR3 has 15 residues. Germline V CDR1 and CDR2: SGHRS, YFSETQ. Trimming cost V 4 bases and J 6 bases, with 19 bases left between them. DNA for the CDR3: TGCGCCAGCAGCCCCCAGACCCTGACAGGCGCTGAAGCTTTCTTT. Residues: CASSPQTLTGAEAFF.

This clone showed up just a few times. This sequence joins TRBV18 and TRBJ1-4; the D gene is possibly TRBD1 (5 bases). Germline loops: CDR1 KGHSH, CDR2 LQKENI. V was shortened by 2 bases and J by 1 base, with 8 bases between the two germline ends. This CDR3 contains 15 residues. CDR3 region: CASSPSRETNEKLFF. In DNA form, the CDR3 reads TGTGCCAGCTCACCAAGCAGGGAAACTAATGAAAAACTGTTTTTT.

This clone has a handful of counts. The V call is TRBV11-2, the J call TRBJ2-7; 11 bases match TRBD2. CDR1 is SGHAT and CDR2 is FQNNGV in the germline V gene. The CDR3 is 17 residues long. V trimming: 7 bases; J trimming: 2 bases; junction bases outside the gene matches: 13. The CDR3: CASTNSGGAVRAYEQYF. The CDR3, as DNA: TGTGCCAGCACCAATAGCGGGGGGGCGGTAAGGGCCTACGAGCAGTACTTC.

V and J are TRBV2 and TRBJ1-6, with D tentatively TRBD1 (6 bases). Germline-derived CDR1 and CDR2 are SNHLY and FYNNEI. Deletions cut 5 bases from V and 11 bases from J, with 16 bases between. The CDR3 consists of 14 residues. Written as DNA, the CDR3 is TGTGCCAGCAGTCCGGGACACCCAAATGCACCCCTCCACTTT. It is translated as CASSPGHPNAPLHF.

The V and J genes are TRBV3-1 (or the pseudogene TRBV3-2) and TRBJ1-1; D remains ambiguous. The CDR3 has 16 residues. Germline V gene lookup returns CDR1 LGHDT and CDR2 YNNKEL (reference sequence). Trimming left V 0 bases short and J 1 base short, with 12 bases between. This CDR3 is CASSQDFTAGNTEAFF. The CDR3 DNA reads TGTGCCAGCAGCCAAGATTTCACGGCGGGGAACACTGAAGCTTTCTTT.

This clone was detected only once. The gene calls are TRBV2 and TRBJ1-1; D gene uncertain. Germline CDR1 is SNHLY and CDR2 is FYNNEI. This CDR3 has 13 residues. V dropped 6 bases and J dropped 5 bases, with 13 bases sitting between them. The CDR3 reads CASSETTETEAFF. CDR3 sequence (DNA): TGTGCCAGCAGCGAGACGACGGAGACTGAAGCTTTCTTT.

The CDR3 DNA reads TGTGCCAGCAGCTTAAGGAGCCGGGGTAACTATGGCTACACCTTC. This translates into CASSLRSRGNYGYTF. This chain connects TRBV7-9 to TRBJ1-2; D ambiguous. The V end was cut by 2 bases, the J end by 1 base, with 11 bases between. The CDR3 totals 15 residues. Germline lookup yields CDR1 SEHNR and CDR2 FQNEAQ (reference sequence).

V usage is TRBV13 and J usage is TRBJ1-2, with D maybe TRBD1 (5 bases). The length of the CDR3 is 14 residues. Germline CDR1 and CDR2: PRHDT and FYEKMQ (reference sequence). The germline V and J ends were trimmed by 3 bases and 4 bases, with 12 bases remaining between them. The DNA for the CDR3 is TGTGCCAGCAGCTTCCGAGTAGGGGTCTATGGCTACACCTTC. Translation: CASSFRVGVYGYTF.

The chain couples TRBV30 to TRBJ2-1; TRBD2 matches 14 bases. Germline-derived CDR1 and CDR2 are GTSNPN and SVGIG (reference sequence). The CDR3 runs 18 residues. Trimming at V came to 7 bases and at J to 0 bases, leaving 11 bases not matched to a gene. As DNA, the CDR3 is TGTGCCTCCATTTGGACTAGCGGGAGGAAACTCTCCTACAATGAGCAGTTCTTC. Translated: CASIWTSGRKLSYNEQFF.

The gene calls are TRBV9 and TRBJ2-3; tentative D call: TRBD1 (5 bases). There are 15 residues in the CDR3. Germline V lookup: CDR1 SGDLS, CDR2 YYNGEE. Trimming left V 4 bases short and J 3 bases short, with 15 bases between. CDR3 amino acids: CASSPPPRVTDTQYF. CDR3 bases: TGTGCCAGCAGCCCACCCCCCAGGGTAACAGATACGCAGTATTTT.

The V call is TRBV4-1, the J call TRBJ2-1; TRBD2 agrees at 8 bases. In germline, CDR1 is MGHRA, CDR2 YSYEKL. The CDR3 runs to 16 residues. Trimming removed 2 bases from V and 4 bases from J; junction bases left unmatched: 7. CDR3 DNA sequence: TGCGCCAGCAGCCAACTGGAAACGGGGGGGTACAATGAGCAGTTCTTC. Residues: CASSQLETGGYNEQFF.

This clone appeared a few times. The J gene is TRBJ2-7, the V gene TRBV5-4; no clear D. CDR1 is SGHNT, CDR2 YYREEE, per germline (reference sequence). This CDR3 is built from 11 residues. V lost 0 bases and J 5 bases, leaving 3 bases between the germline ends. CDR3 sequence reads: CASSLADEQYF. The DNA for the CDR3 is TGTGCCAGCAGCTTGGCAGACGAGCAGTACTTC.

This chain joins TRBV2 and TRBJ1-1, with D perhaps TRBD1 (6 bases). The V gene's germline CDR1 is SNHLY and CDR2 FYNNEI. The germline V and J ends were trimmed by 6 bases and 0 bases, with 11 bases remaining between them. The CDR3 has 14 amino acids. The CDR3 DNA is TGTGCCAGCAGGGGCACAGGGATGAACACTGAAGCTTTCTTT. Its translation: CASRGTGMNTEAFF.

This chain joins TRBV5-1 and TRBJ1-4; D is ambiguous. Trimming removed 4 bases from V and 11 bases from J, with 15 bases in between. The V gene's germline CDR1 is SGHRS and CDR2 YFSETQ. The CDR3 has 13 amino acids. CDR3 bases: TGCGCCAGCAGCCCTCTGACCCCGGGGAAACTGTTTTTT. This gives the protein CASSPLTPGKLFF.

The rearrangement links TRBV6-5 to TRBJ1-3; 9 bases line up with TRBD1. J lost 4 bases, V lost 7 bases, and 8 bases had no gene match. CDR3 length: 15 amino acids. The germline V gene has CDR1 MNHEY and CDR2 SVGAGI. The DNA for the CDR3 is TGTGCCAGCACCCCCGGGGGACAGGGAGGAAACACCATATATTTT. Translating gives CASTPGGQGGNTIYF.